The 4 T cell receptor beta chains listed next were all sequenced from one sample in a study of blood T cells in healthy people across ages. A sample-barcoded 5' primer and a J-beta primer mix were used in a second PCR of about 7 to 12 cycles. One entry per CDR3 protein, called by TCRdb with MiXCR from the 5' RACE reads. In the table there are about 800,000 distinct CDR3 sequences, nearly 60% of which are singletons. The sequenced sample consisted of blood. These receptors were obtained from a man aged 25 to 40 in good health.

J is TRBJ2-7 and V is TRBV6-5; possibly TRBD2 for D (6 bases). The V and J ends lost 8 bases and 6 bases respectively, with 11 bases between them. The CDR3 runs 11 residues. Germline V gene sequence: CDR1 MNHEY, CDR2 SVGAGI. Here the CDR3 DNA reads TGTGCCAGCGCCCGGGGGACCGAGCAGTACTTC. The encoded protein is CASARGTEQYF.

This clonotype was detected only a few times. CDR3 region: CASSFAEGAGGAFF. DNA of the CDR3: TGTGCCAGCAGTTTCGCCGAGGGGGCCGGGGGGGCTTTCTTT. This chain joins TRBV12-3 or TRBV12-4 and TRBJ1-1; 7 bases align to TRBD1. Trimming at V came to 3 bases and at J to 11 bases, leaving 12 bases not matched to a gene. The CDR3 runs to 14 residues.

The V call is TRBV7-9, the J call TRBJ2-1, with TRBD2 matching over 8 bases. This CDR3 spans 14 amino acids. Losses at the gene ends were 3 bases for V and 13 bases for J; bases not matched to a gene: 11. Germline V gene sequence: CDR1 SEHNR, CDR2 FQNEAQ (reference sequence). CDR3 protein: CASSFPGGRKTQFF. For the CDR3, the DNA is TGTGCCAGCAGCTTCCCGGGAGGGCGGAAGACCCAGTTCTTC.

The chain links TRBV2 to TRBJ1-5; D is perhaps TRBD1 (6 bases). The CDR3 covers 15 residues. Deletions cut 3 bases from V and 2 bases from J, with 11 bases between. Germline CDR1 and CDR2: SNHLY and FYNNEI. CDR3 region: CASSEGGVRNQPQHF. CDR3 in DNA: TGTGCCAGCAGTGAGGGGGGCGTACGCAATCAGCCCCAGCATTTT. Full variable domain (remainder filled in from reference TRBV2 and TRBJ1-5): EPEVTQTPSHQVTQMGQEVILRCVPISNHLYFYWYRQILGQKVEFLVSFYNNEISEKSEIFDDQFSVERPDGSNFTLKIRSTKLEDSAMYFCASSEGGVRNQPQHFGDGTRLSIL.